This record covers a single TCR beta chain. The germline V gene encodes CDR1 LNHDA and CDR2 SQIVND (reference sequence). Trimming cost V 6 bases and J 6 bases; bases outside gene matches: 5. This CDR3 contains 14 residues. While infection was still active, Seattle patients were enrolled and then followed longitudinally. The entry originates in a study of blood T cell repertoires in COVID-19. As for the study in general: Some COVID-19 samples were acute and others convalescent; all came from the United States, Italy and Spain.

TCRdb's table, derived via immunoSEQ multiplex PCR, lists solely in-frame clones and lacks some. The sample includes around 260,000 clones, around 86% of them seen just once. The sample consisted of peripheral blood. The clonotype originates from a woman in her sixties with COVID-19, enrolled during active disease. V and J are TRBV19 and TRBJ2-2; 9 bases fit TRBD1. The CDR3 sequence is CASSQTGGPGELFF. DNA of the CDR3: TGTGCCAGTAGCCAGACAGGGGGTCCCGGGGAGCTGTTTTTT.